This T cell receptor (beta chain) emerged from a study of CD8+ T cells in alopecia areata. General observations from the study: Under tofacitinib, fewer expanded CD8+ clones appeared among the top 100 scalp clones. Clarity of TCR sharing across patients fell short of that in mice, possibly HLA-related. Normal skin's resident alphabeta T cells are sequenced alongside lesional scalp T cells. Many of the expanded lesional clones endured in scalp and blood while on tofacitinib.

Concerning this clone: Antigen: not known.

The CDR3 sequence is 16 residues long. V was trimmed by 1 base and J by 3 bases, leaving 13 bases between them. CDR1 SGDLS and CDR2 YYNGEE come from the germline V gene. The treatment: oral pan-JAK inhibitor, 5-10 mg twice daily. It was cDNA, reverse transcribed from extracted RNA, that served as the sequencing template. The repertoire was sequenced with immunoSEQ multiplex PCR; TCRdb's copy has only in-frame clones and lacks some. This sample yields 90,000 to 120,000 clones, of which around 84% are seen a single time; around a quarter belongs to the top ten. The receptor was derived from a human donor with alopecia areata. The rearrangement joins TRBV9 to TRBJ2-2, with D possibly TRBD2 on 5 matching bases. The input for sequencing was CD8+ T cells sorted from blood, taken at week 24, from a patient treated with tofacitinib. The CDR3 DNA reads as TGTGCCAGCAGCGTAAACGGGGATTCCGACACCGGGGAGCTGTTTTTT. Translating it yields CASSVNGDSDTGELFF.